This T cell receptor beta chain derives from a study of blood T cells in healthy people across ages. General study findings and limits: Donor CMV status, an unknown factor, possibly confounded changes in expanded clonotypes. Because sorting was not performed, PBMCs prevented conclusive naive versus antigen-experienced comparison. The authors considered diversity estimates from one million T cells to be underestimates.

From germline, CDR1 is SNHLY and CDR2 FYNNEI. The CDR3 consists of 15 residues. The V end lost 0 bases, the J end lost 1 base, and 9 bases lay between the germline ends. This clonotype was recorded a few times. The target antigen is unknown. A second PCR of roughly 7 to 11 cycles used a sample-barcoded 5' primer and a J-beta primer mix. TCRdb redid the calling of the 5' RACE reads with MiXCR, one entry per CDR3 protein. The profile covers fewer than 1,000,000 distinct CDR3 sequences, with around 45% appearing a single time and approximately 19% taken by the ten largest. The genes are TRBV2 and TRBJ2-5, with D perhaps TRBD2 (6 bases). Sequencing was carried out using blood. This clonotype originated in a man aged 55 to 70 in good health. CDR3 protein: CASSEARLGQETQYF. The CDR3 DNA reads TGTGCCAGCAGTGAAGCCCGACTAGGCCAAGAGACCCAGTACTTC.